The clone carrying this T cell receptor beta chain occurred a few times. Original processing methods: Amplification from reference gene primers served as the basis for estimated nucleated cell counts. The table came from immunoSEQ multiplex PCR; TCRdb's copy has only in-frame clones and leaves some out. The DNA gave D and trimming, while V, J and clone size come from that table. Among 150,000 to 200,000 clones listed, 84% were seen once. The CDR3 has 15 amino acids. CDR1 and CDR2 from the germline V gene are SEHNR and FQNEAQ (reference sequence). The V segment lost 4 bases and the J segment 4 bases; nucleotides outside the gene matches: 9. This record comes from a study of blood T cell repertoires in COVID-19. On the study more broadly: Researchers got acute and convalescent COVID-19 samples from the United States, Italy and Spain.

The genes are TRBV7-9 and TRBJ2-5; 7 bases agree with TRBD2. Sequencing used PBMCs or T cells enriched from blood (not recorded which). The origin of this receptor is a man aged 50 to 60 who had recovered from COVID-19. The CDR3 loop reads CASSSRAGRGETQYF. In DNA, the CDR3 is TGTGCCAGCAGCTCACGAGCGGGGAGGGGAGAGACCCAGTACTTC.